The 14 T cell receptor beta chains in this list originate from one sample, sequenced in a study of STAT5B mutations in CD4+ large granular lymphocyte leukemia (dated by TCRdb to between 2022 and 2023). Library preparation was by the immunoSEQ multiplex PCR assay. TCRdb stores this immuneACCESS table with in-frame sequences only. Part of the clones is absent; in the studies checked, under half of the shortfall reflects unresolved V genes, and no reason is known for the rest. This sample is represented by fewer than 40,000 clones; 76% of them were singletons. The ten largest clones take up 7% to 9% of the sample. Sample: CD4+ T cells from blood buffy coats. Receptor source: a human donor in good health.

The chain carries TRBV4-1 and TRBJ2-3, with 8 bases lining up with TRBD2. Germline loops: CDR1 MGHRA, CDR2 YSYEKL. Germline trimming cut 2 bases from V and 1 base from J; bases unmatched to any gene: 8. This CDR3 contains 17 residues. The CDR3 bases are TGCGCCAGCAGCCAACGTACAGGGACTAGGGGCACAGATACGCAGTATTTT. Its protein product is CASSQRTGTRGTDTQYF.

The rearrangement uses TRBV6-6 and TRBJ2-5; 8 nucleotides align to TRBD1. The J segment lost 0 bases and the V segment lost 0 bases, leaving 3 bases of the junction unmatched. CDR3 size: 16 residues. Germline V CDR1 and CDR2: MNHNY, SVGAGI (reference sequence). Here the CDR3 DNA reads TGTGCCAGCAGTTACTCTGGACAGGGTGACCAAGAGACCCAGTACTTC. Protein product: CASSYSGQGDQETQYF.

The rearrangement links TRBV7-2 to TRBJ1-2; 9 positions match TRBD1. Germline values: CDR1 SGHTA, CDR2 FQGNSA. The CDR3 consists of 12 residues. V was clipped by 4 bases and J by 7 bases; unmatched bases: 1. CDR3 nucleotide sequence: TGTGCCAGCAGCTGGGACAGGGCTGGCTACACCTTC. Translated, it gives CASSWDRAGYTF.

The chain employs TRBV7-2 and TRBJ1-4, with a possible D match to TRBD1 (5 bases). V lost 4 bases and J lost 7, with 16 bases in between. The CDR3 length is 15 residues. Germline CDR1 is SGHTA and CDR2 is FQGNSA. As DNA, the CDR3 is TGTGCCAGCAGCTCGGGGGGGGAAGTTAGTGAAAAACTGTTTTTT. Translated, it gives CASSSGGEVSEKLFF.

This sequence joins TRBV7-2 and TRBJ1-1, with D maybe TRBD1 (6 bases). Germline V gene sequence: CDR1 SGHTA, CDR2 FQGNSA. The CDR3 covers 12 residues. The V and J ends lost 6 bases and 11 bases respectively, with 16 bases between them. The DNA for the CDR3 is TGTGCCAGCAGTCTTACACAGGGTTCGGCTTTCTTT. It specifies CASSLTQGSAFF.

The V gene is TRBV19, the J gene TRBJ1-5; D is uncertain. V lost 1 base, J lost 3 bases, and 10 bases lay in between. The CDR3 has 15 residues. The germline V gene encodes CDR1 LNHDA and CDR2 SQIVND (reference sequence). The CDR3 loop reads CASSIGGSINQPQHF. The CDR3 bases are TGTGCCAGTAGTATAGGGGGTTCAATCAATCAGCCCCAGCATTTT.

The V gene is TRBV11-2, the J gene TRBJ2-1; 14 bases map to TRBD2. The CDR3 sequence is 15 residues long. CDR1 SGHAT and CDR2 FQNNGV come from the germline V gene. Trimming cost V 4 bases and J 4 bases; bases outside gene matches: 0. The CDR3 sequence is CASSWTSGGYNEQFF. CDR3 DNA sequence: TGTGCCAGCAGCTGGACTAGCGGGGGGTACAATGAGCAGTTCTTC.

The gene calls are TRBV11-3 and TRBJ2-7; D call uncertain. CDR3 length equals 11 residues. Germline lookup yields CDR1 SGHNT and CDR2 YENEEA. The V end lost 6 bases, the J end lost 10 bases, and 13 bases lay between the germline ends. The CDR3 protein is CASSRSADQYF. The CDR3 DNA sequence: TGTGCCAGCAGTCGGAGCGCCGACCAGTACTTC.

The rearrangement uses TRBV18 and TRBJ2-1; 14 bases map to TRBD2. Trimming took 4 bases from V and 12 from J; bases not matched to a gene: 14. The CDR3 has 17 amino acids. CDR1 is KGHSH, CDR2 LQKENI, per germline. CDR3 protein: CASSLGLAGAGGLVQFF. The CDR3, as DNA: TGTGCCAGCTCACTGGGACTAGCGGGAGCTGGCGGATTAGTGCAGTTCTTC.

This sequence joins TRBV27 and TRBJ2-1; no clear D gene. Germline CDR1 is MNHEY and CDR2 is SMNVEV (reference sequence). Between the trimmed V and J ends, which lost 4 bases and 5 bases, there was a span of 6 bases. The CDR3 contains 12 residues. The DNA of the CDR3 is TGTGCCAGCAGTTATCCAGACAATGAGCAGTTCTTC. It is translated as CASSYPDNEQFF.

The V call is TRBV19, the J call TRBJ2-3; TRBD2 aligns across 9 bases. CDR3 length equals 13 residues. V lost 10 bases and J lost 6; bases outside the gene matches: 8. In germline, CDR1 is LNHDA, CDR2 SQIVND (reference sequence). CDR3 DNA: TGTGCCACCCAGGGGCTAGCGGGGGATACGCAGTATTTT. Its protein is CATQGLAGDTQYF.

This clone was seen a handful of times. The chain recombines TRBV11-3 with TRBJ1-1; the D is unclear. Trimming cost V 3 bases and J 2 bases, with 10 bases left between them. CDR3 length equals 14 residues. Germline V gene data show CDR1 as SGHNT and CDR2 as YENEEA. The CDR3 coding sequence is TGTGCCAGCAGCTTTGGAACAATTAACACTGAAGCTTTCTTT. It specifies CASSFGTINTEAFF.

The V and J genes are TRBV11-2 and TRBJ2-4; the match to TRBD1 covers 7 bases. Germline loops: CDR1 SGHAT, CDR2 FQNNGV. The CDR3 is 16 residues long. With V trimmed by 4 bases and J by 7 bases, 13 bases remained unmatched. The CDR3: CASSSPPRRGMNIQYF. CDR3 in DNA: TGTGCCAGCAGCTCCCCCCCACGCAGGGGGATGAACATTCAGTACTTC. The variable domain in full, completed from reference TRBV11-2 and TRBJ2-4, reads EAGVAQSPRYKIIEKRQSVAFWCNPISGHATLYWYQQILGQGPKLLIQFQNNGVVDDSQLPKDRFSAERLKGVDSTLKIQPAKLEDSAVYLCASSSPPRRGMNIQYFGAGTRLSVL.

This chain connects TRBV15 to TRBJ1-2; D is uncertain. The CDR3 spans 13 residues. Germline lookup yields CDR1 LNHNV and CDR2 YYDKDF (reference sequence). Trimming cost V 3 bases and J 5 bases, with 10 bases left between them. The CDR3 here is CATSSMGWYGYTF. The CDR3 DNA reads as TGTGCCACCAGCAGCATGGGTTGGTATGGCTACACCTTC.